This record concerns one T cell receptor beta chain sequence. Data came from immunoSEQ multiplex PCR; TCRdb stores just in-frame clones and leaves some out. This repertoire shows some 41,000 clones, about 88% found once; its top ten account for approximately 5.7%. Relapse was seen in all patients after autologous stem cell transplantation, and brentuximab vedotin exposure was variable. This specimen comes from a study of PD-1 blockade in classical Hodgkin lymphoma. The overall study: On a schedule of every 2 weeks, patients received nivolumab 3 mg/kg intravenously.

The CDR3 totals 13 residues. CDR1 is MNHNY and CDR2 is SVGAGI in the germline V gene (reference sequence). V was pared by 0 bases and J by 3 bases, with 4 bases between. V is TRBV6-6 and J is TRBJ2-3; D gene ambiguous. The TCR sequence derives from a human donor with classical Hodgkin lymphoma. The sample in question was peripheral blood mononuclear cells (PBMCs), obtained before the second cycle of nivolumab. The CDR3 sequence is CASSYSTTDTQYF. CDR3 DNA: TGTGCCAGCAGTTACTCGACAACAGATACGCAGTATTTT.